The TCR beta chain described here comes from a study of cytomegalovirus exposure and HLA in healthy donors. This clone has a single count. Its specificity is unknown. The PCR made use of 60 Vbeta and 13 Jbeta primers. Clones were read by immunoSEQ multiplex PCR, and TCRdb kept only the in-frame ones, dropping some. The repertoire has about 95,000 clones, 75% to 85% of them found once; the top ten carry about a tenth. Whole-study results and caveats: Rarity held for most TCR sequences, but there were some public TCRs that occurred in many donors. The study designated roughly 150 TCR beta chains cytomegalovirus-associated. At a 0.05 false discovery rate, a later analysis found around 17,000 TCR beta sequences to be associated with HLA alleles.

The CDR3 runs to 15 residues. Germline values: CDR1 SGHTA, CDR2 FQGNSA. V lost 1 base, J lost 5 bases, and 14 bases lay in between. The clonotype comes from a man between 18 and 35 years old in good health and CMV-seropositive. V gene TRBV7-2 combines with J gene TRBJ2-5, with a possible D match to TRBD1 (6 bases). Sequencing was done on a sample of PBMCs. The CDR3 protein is CASSLGGRGGETQYF. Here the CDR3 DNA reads TGTGCCAGCAGCTTAGGAGGCAGGGGCGGGGAGACCCAGTACTTC. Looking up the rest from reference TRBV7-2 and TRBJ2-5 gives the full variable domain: GAGVSQSPSNKVTEKGKDVELRCDPISGHTALYWYRQSLGQGLEFLIYFQGNSAPDKSGLPSDRFSAERTGGSVSTLTIQRTQQEDSAVYLCASSLGGRGGETQYFGPGTRLLVL.